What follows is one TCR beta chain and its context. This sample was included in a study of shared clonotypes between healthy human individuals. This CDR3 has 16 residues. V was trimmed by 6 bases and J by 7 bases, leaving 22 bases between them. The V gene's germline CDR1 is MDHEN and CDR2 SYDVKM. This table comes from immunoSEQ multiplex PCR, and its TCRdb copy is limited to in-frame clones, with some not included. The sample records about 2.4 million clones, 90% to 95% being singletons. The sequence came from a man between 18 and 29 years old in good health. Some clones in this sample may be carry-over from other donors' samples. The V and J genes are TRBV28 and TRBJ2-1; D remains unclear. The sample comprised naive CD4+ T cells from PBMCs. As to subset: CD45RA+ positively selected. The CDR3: CASRGRVGKEKNEQFF. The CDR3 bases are TGTGCCAGCAGGGGTAGGGTCGGTAAAGAGAAGAATGAGCAGTTCTTC.